In this sample, the clone carrying this TCR beta chain turned up once. This table comes from immunoSEQ multiplex PCR, and its TCRdb copy is limited to in-frame clones, with some not included. Of more than 15,000 clones in the sample, approximately 93% were seen once. The treatment: randomized to nivolumab then ipilimumab (arm A) or the reverse (arm B). No patient had prior DNA-damaging chemotherapy. Live CD3+CD8+ CD19− CD56− cells were sorted from PBMCs. The data were obtained in a study of sequential checkpoint blockade in melanoma. Looking at the study overall: Both treatment sequences were followed by maintenance nivolumab.

CDR3 length: 15 residues. V was pared by 0 bases and J by 6 bases, with 6 bases of the junction left unmatched. Germline V CDR1 and CDR2: MNHEY, SMNVEV (reference sequence). Sequenced here: CD8+ T cells sorted from blood (inferred from file names), sampled from a patient given nivolumab and ipilimumab in sequence. The rearrangement joins TRBV27 to TRBJ1-2, with 8 bases lining up with TRBD1. This TCR derives from a human donor with melanoma. The CDR3: CASSLSVGQEHGYTF. The CDR3 DNA sequence: TGTGCCAGCAGTTTATCTGTGGGACAGGAGCATGGCTACACCTTC.